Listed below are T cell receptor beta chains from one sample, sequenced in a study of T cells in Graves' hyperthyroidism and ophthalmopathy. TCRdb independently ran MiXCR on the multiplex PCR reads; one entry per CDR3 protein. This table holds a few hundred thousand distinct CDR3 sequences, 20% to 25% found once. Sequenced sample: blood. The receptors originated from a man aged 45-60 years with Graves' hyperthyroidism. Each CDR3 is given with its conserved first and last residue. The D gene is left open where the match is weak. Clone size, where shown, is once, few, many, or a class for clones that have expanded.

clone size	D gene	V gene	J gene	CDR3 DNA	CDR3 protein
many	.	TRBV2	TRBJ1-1	TGTGCCAGCAGTGAAGTGGCAGACACTGAAGCTTTCTTT	CASSEVADTEAFF
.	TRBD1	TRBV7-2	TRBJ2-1	TGTGCCAGTAGTATGGGCAGGGGGCATGAGCAGTTCTTC	CASSMGRGHEQFF
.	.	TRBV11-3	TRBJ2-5	TGTGCCAGCAGCTCAGACAGCACCCAACGGTACTTC	CASSSDSTQRYF
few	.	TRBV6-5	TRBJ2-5	TGTGCCAGCAGTTATGTCAGGGGAGCTGAGACCCAGTACTTC	CASSYVRGAETQYF
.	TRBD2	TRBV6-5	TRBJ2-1	TGTGCCAGCAGTTACTCAGGACTAGCGGGAGGTGAGCAGTTCTTC	CASSYSGLAGGEQFF
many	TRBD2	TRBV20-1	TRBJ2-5	TGCAGTGCCAAAGCCCTAGCGGGAGGGCAAGAGACCCAGTACTTC	CSAKALAGGQETQYF
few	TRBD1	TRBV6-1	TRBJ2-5	TGTGCCAGCAGTGACAGGGGGCAGGTGACCCAGTACTTC	CASSDRGQVTQYF
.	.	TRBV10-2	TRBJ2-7	TGCGCCAGCAACCGCGGAGCGGAGGGGCCGGAGCAGTACTTC	CASNRGAEGPEQYF
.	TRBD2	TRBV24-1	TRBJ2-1	TGTGCCACCAGTGAACTAGCGGGAGCGGCCTACAATGAGCAGTTCTTC	CATSELAGAAYNEQFF
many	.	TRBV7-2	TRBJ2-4	TGTGCCAGTAGTCTCGGGACAGCCAAAAACATTCAGTACTTC	CASSLGTAKNIQYF
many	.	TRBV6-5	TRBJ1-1	TGTGCCAGCAGTTACGGGAGGAACACTGAAGCTTTCTTT	CASSYGRNTEAFF
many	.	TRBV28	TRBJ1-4	TGTGCCAGCAGTCCCTCGGGAACTAATGAAAAACTGTTTTTT	CASSPSGTNEKLFF
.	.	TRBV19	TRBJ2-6	TGTGCCAGTACGACGGCTTCGTCTGCTGGGGCCAACGTCCTGACTTTC	CASTTASSAGANVLTF
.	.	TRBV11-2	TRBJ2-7	TGTGCCAGCAGCTTAGGCTCCGTTAAAGGCGAGCAGTACTTC	CASSLGSVKGEQYF
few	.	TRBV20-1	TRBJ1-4	TGCAGTGCGTCCCACTTGGGGGAAAAACTGTTTTTT	CSASHLGEKLFF
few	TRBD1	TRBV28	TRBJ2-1	TGTGCCAGCAGTTTATCCGATAGGGGGCGGAATGAGCAGTTCTTC	CASSLSDRGRNEQFF
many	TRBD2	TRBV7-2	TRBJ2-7	TGTGCCAGCAGCCTAAGGACTAGCGGGAGGCCTACATACTACGAGCAGTACTTC	CASSLRTSGRPTYYEQYF
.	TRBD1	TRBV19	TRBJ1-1	TGTGCCAGCCGCCAAGCGGACAGGGGACCTCTTGAAGCTTTCTTT	CASRQADRGPLEAFF
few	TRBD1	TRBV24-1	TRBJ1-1	TGTGCCACCAGTGATTCCAGACAGGGGAACACTGAAGCTTTCTTT	CATSDSRQGNTEAFF
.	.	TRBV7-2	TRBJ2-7	TGTGCCAGCAGTTACAACCGCGACTACGAGCAGTACTTC	CASSYNRDYEQYF
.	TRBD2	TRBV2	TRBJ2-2	TGTGCCAGCAGTGTGGCGGCGGGAGGAACCGGGGAGCTGTTTTTT	CASSVAAGGTGELFF
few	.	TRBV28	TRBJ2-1	TGTGCCAGCAGGTCTGGAGTGAGTGAGCAGTTCTTC	CASRSGVSEQFF
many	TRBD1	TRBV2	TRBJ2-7	TGTGCCAGGGGTGGACAGGGAGCACACGAGCAGTACTTC	CARGGQGAHEQYF
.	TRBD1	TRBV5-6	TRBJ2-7	TGTGCCAGCAGCTTGGCCGTGACAGGGGGCAAATACGAGCAGTACTTC	CASSLAVTGGKYEQYF
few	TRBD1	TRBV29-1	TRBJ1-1	TGCAGCGGGAACCGGGACAGGGGGCGACGGAACACTGAAGCTTTCTTT	CSGNRDRGRRNTEAFF
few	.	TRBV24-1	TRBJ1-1	TGTGCCACCAGTGATCCCCTACATAGTACTGAAGCTTTCTTT	CATSDPLHSTEAFF
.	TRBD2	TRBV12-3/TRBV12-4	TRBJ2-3	TGTGCCAGCAGTTTAGCGGAGGGTGGGCTAGCGGGGGGCACAGATACGCAGTATTTT	CASSLAEGGLAGGTDTQYF
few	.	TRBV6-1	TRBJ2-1	TGTGCCAGCACCCTAGGGAGGACTCTCGTCGATGAGCAGTTCTTC	CASTLGRTLVDEQFF